These T cell receptor beta chains were read from a single sample in a study of neurological immune-mediated disorders. Using its own MiXCR run on the 5' RACE reads, TCRdb lists one record per CDR3 protein. This table holds tens of thousands of distinct CDR3 sequences, roughly 7% found once. The sample comprised PBMCs. The receptors were gathered from a woman aged 40 to 55 in good health. Each CDR3 is given with its conserved first and last residue. The D gene is left open where the match is weak. Each size is how often the clone was seen (once, few, many) or a class if it is expanded.

CDR3 DNA | CDR3 protein | J gene | D gene | clone size | V gene
TGTGCCAGCAGTTTAACGGATTTCTACGAGCAGTACTTC | CASSLTDFYEQYF | TRBJ2-7 | - | medium-sized | TRBV12-3/TRBV12-4
TGTGCCACGACCCCCGTAGCGGGCACCTACAATGAGCAGTTCTTC | CATTPVAGTYNEQFF | TRBJ2-1 | TRBD2 | medium-sized | TRBV6-1
TGTGCCAGCAGCCCTAGGACTAGCGGGAGAACCGAGCAGTACTTC | CASSPRTSGRTEQYF | TRBJ2-7 | TRBD2 | many | TRBV5-4
TGTGCCAGCAGCTTAGCGCGGGCAGGGGATCACGGGGAGCTGTTTTTT | CASSLARAGDHGELFF | TRBJ2-2 | - | many | TRBV7-9
TGCAGTGCTCTCAACACGGGACTAGCGGACAATGAGCAGTTCTTC | CSALNTGLADNEQFF | TRBJ2-1 | TRBD2 | many | TRBV20-1
TGTGCCAGCAGTATACAGGGCCAGTACGAGCAGTACTTC | CASSIQGQYEQYF | TRBJ2-7 | - | many | TRBV12-3/TRBV12-4
TGTGCCAGCAGCGTGGGACAGATCAATGAGCAGTTCTTC | CASSVGQINEQFF | TRBJ2-1 | TRBD1 | many | TRBV5-5
TGCGCCAGCAGTTCCGTCACAGGGTCCGACACAGATACGCAGTATTTT | CASSSVTGSDTDTQYF | TRBJ2-3 | - | many | TRBV5-1
TGCGCCAGCAGCTTGGCTCTAGCGGGAGTTGTATATGAGCAGTTCTTC | CASSLALAGVVYEQFF | TRBJ2-1 | TRBD2 | many | TRBV5-1
TGTGCCAGCAGTTATGACAGGGCAGGCCAGCCCCAGCATTTT | CASSYDRAGQPQHF | TRBJ1-5 | TRBD1 | many | TRBV6-2/TRBV6-3
TGTGCCAGCTCACCACAGCGGGGGAAGAATGAGCAGTTCTTC | CASSPQRGKNEQFF | TRBJ2-1 | TRBD2 | many | TRBV18
TGTGCCACCAGCAGTCCGCTAGCTGGCACAGATACGCAGTATTTT | CATSSPLAGTDTQYF | TRBJ2-3 | - | many | TRBV15
TGTGCCTGGAGTGTATCAGGGTCCAATCAGCCCCAGCATTTT | CAWSVSGSNQPQHF | TRBJ1-5 | - | many | TRBV30
TGCAGTGCTAGAGGGGGGGGGACTCCTGAAGCTTTCTTT | CSARGGGTPEAFF | TRBJ1-1 | - | many | TRBV20-1
TGTGCCAGCAGCCCCGTACTAGGTTCGGCAGATACGCAGTATTTT | CASSPVLGSADTQYF | TRBJ2-3 | - | many | TRBV11-2
TGTGCCAGCAGTTTATTGGGGGACGAGCAGTACTTC | CASSLLGDEQYF | TRBJ2-7 | - | many | TRBV12-3/TRBV12-4
TGTGCCAGCAGCTTAGGGTACACAGATACGCAGTATTTT | CASSLGYTDTQYF | TRBJ2-3 | - | medium-sized | TRBV7-2
TGCAGTGCTGAGCGGGAGATGATCACAGATACGCAGTATTTT | CSAEREMITDTQYF | TRBJ2-3 | TRBD2 | many | TRBV20-1
TGCGCCAGCTTGAGCGGGAGCACAGATACGCAGTATTTT | CASLSGSTDTQYF | TRBJ2-3 | - | many | TRBV5-1
TGTGCCAGCTCCCATGGGGGACTGAATGAAGCTTTCTTT | CASSHGGLNEAFF | TRBJ1-1 | - | many | TRBV18
TGTGCCAGCTCACCACCACTTAGGGAAGAGACCCAGTACTTC | CASSPPLREETQYF | TRBJ2-5 | - | few | TRBV18
TGTGCCAGCAGCCAAGATACCTGGACGAAGACCCAGTACTTC | CASSQDTWTKTQYF | TRBJ2-5 | - | many | TRBV3-1
TGTGCCAGCAGTCGCGGGACAGGGGGAACTGGAAACACCATATATTTT | CASSRGTGGTGNTIYF | TRBJ1-3 | TRBD1 | many | TRBV12-3/TRBV12-4
TGTGCCAGCAGCCAAGGGACTAGCGGGATGAAAGAGACCCAGTACTTC | CASSQGTSGMKETQYF | TRBJ2-5 | TRBD2 | medium-sized | TRBV3-1
TGTGCCAGCAGCGAGGGACAGGGGGGCATTCAGTACTTC | CASSEGQGGIQYF | TRBJ2-4 | TRBD1 | many | TRBV9